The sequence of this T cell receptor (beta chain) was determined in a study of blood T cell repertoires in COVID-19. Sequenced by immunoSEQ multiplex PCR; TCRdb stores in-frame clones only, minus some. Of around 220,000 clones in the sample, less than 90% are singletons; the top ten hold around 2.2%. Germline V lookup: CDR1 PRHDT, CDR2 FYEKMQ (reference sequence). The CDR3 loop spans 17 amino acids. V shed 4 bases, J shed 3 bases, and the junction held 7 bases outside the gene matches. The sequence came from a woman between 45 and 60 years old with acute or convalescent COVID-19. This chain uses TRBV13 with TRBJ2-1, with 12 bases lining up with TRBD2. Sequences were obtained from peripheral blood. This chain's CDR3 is CASSSQLAGGNYNEQFF. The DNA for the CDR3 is TGTGCCAGCAGCTCCCAACTAGCGGGAGGCAACTACAATGAGCAGTTCTTC.